The source of this T cell receptor beta chain is a study of blood T cell repertoires in COVID-19 (dated by TCRdb to the early 2020s). A note on the overall study: Collaborator samples came from the United States, Italy and Spain and covered acute and convalescent phases of COVID-19. The repertoires were released in a freely available public database intended as a resource for research on the immune response to SARS-CoV-2. The material from the prospective study consisted of cDNA or gDNA derived from T cells, B-cell-depleted T cells, or PBMCs. Deeply sampled blood TCRbeta repertoires from subjects exposed to, actively infected with, or recovered from COVID-19 were included in the dataset. Nearly every sample came with metadata listing a de-identified subject ID, COVID-19 status, age in years and sex. The samples were drawn from two sources: the first 160 participants of the ongoing ImmuneRACE study, and 1,200 or so subjects contributed by 6 global collaborators. Where available, HLA class I and class II types were obtained from metadata supplied by the sample provider rather than from assay-based typing. Broader findings and caveats from the paper: Clinical and demographic metadata were provided uncurated, with the amount varying by source and participant.

Here V drops 5 bases and J drops 7 bases, and the junction holds 10 bases not matched to any gene. Inclusive of the bounding cysteine and phenylalanine, the CDR3 is 14 residues long. Of all the DNA, just the CDR3 is kept, 42 bases in frame from base 1. CDR1 and CDR2 (SGHRS, YFSETQ) derive from the germline V gene. The immunoSEQ Assay, a bias-controlled multiplex PCR, was used to amplify TCRbeta CDR3 regions from genomic DNA. As for how the authors treated the data: The number of nucleated cells in each sample was estimated by amplification of reference gene primers within the assay. To quantify the absolute abundance of each unique TCRbeta CDR3 rearrangement, sequence reads were collapsed and filtered. For each sample, productive Simpson clonality was calculated by taking the square root of Simpson's diversity index across productive rearrangements. Imported from immuneACCESS, the table was reduced by TCRdb to in-frame sequences with V and J called. These copies leave out some clones; in studies compared against another copy, an unresolved V gene accounts for under half, and the cause of the remainder is not known. The DNA was the basis for D and trimming; V, J and clone size are from that table. This sample lists 90,000 or so clones; about 84% were detected once. The ten largest account for roughly 23% of the sample.

Each collaborating institution followed its own protocols to collect whole blood in K2EDTA tubes. For TCRbeta analysis, collaborators shipped samples in one of three forms: frozen whole blood, isolated PBMCs, or DNA extracted from either of those sample types. Points on this clone: Its antigen is currently not known. It has no much larger one-base neighbor in the sample; base qualities were not kept.

The chain is made from TRBV5-1 and TRBJ2-5; TRBD2 agrees with 8 junctional bases. This sequence was found in an elderly man with active or convalescent COVID-19. The sequenced material came from peripheral blood. The CDR3 region reads CASRETTSAWTQYF. The sequence in DNA is TGCGCCAGCAGAGAGACGACTAGCGCGTGGACCCAGTACTTC.